One sample yielded the 32 T cell receptor beta chains listed below, sequenced in a study of blood T cells in healthy people across ages. A second about 7 to 11 cycle PCR used barcoded and J-beta primers. MiXCR was run by TCRdb on the 5' RACE reads, yielding one entry per CDR3 protein. Here the sample spans around 800,000 distinct CDR3 sequences, around half being singletons. The sample taken for sequencing was blood. These receptors were collected from a man older than 75 in good health.

The J gene is TRBJ2-7, the V gene TRBV12-3 or TRBV12-4, with D maybe TRBD2 (6 bases). V was clipped by 7 bases and J by 3 bases, with 13 bases between them. The length of the CDR3 is 13 residues. The CDR3 coding sequence is TGTGCCAGCAATCGAGTCGGGAGCTACGAGCAGTACTTC. Translating it yields CASNRVGSYEQYF.

This clonotype came up a few times. The chain joins TRBV28 to TRBJ2-7, with D perhaps matching TRBD2 (5 bases). Near its end, the DNA agrees better with TRBJ2-4, so the J call may be wrong. Germline-derived CDR1 and CDR2 are MDHEN and SYDVKM. This CDR3 region has 12 residues. The DNA for the CDR3 is TGTGCCAGCAGTTTTCCGGGGAACATTCAGTACTTC. It yields the protein CASSFPGNIQYF.

This clonotype was counted many times. The chain uses TRBV9 and TRBJ2-3, with 12 nucleotides matching TRBD2. Trimming removed 3 bases from V and 1 base from J; junction bases left unmatched: 12. Per germline, CDR1 SGDLS and CDR2 YYNGEE. This CDR3 is 19 amino acids long. The CDR3 here is CASSAGGLAGPYRTDTQYF. CDR3 nucleotides: TGTGCCAGCAGCGCCGGAGGACTAGCGGGACCATATCGCACAGATACGCAGTATTTT.

This chain links TRBV20-1 with TRBJ2-1, with D tentatively TRBD1 (5 bases). Germline assignment: CDR1 DFQATT and CDR2 SNEGSKA (reference sequence). V was shortened by 6 bases and J by 7 bases, with 13 bases between the two germline ends. The CDR3 consists of 12 residues. The CDR3 here is CSAPDSLNEQFF. CDR3 coding DNA: TGCAGTGCACCTGACAGTCTTAATGAGCAGTTCTTC.

The rearrangement joins TRBV7-2 to TRBJ1-5, with 8 bases fitting TRBD1. The CDR3 covers 18 residues. V was clipped by 1 base and J by 3 bases; unmatched bases: 11. Germline V gives CDR1 SGHTA, CDR2 FQGNSA. The CDR3 here is CASSLGPTGVHLNQPQHF. DNA for the CDR3: TGTGCCAGCAGCTTAGGGCCGACAGGGGTCCATCTCAATCAGCCCCAGCATTTT.

Details on this clonotype: The junction departs from the called germline gene at one end, perhaps through a read error. The chain joins TRBV29-1 to TRBJ2-7; 8 bases are a match to TRBD1. Germline CDR1 and CDR2: SQVTM and ANQGSEA. The CDR3 runs to 12 residues. The CDR3 sequence is CSAAGGSCEQYF. DNA for the CDR3: TGCAGCGCTGCAGGGGGCTCCTGCGAGCAGTACTTC.

The chain employs TRBV5-1 and TRBJ2-7; TRBD2 matches at 7 bases. The CDR3 spans 14 residues. The germline V gene encodes CDR1 SGHRS and CDR2 YFSETQ. Trimming cost V 4 bases and J 5 bases; bases outside gene matches: 9. The CDR3 reads CASSLEAREDEQYF. The CDR3 DNA reads as TGCGCCAGCAGCCTTGAGGCACGGGAGGACGAGCAGTACTTC.

This clonotype was found a few times. The chain uses TRBV10-3 and TRBJ2-3, with TRBD2 matching 13 bases. The CDR3 extends over 14 amino acids. J gave up 2 bases and V 9 bases, and 2 bases lay outside the gene matches. CDR1 and CDR2 (germline): ENHRY, SYGVKD. CDR3 in DNA: TGTGCCATGGGACTAGCGGGAACCACAGATACGCAGTATTTT. Translated, it gives CAMGLAGTTDTQYF.

V usage is TRBV5-1 and J usage is TRBJ1-2; D is possibly TRBD1 (5 bases). Germline CDR1 SGHRS, CDR2 YFSETQ. The ends were cut back, 4 bases at V and 2 bases at J, with 12 bases in the middle. This CDR3 contains 14 residues. The CDR3 sequence: CASSPPWDNYGYTF. The DNA for the CDR3 is TGCGCCAGCAGCCCTCCGTGGGACAACTATGGCTACACCTTC. The full variable domain, in which reference TRBV5-1 and TRBJ1-2 provide the parts outside the CDR3, is KAGVTQTPRYLIKTRGQQVTLSCSPISGHRSVSWYQQTPGQGLQFLFEYFSETQRNKGNFPGRFSGRQFSNSRSEMNVSTLELGDSALYLCASSPPWDNYGYTFGSGTRLTVV.

The J gene is TRBJ2-7, the V gene TRBV27; the match to TRBD2 covers 12 bases. Germline trimming cut 5 bases from V and 4 bases from J; bases unmatched to any gene: 15. CDR1 is MNHEY and CDR2 is SMNVEV in the germline V gene (reference sequence). This CDR3 is 18 amino acids long. The CDR3 region is CASSPISYTSGRKYEQYF. The CDR3 DNA follows: TGTGCCAGCAGTCCGATTTCTTATACTAGCGGGAGGAAGTACGAGCAGTACTTC.

This clonotype appeared once. The rearrangement joins TRBV5-1 to TRBJ2-2; D call uncertain. V was trimmed by 1 base and J by 1 base, leaving 11 bases between them. Germline CDR1 SGHRS, CDR2 YFSETQ. CDR3 length: 16 residues. CDR3: CASSLNGPRNTGELFF. DNA of the CDR3: TGCGCCAGCAGCTTGAACGGTCCCCGGAACACCGGGGAGCTGTTTTTT. The full variable domain, with the rest looked up from reference TRBV5-1 and TRBJ2-2, is KAGVTQTPRYLIKTRGQQVTLSCSPISGHRSVSWYQQTPGQGLQFLFEYFSETQRNKGNFPGRFSGRQFSNSRSEMNVSTLELGDSALYLCASSLNGPRNTGELFFGEGSRLTVL.

This clonotype was observed a handful of times. The chain employs TRBV29-1 and TRBJ2-2, with TRBD2 matching 15 bases. Germline V lookup: CDR1 SQVTM, CDR2 ANQGSEA. This CDR3 has 16 residues. After removal of 3 bases from V and 5 bases from J, the junction contained 4 bases not matched to a gene. CDR3 DNA: TGCAGCGTTGACGGGACTAGCGGGGGGATAACCGGGGAGCTGTTTTTT. Translation gives CSVDGTSGGITGELFF.

J is TRBJ2-1 and V is TRBV5-1, with 9 bases that match TRBD1. The CDR3 length is 16 residues. V gave up 1 base and J gave up 4 bases; unmatched junction bases: 6. Looked up from germline, CDR1 is SGHRS and CDR2 is YFSETQ. CDR3 DNA sequence: TGCGCCAGCAGCTTGACCCCGGGACAGGGTTACAATGAGCAGTTCTTC. Translation gives CASSLTPGQGYNEQFF.

This clonotype was picked up many times. The chain uses TRBV7-2 and TRBJ2-3, with D perhaps matching TRBD2 (6 bases). V lost 4 bases and J lost 6, with 14 bases in between. CDR3 length equals 14 residues. Per germline, CDR1 SGHTA and CDR2 FQGNSA. The CDR3 here is CASSSPPSGDTQYF. The DNA for the CDR3 is TGTGCCAGCAGCTCCCCCCCAAGCGGGGATACGCAGTATTTT.

This clonotype was counted ten times or more. This chain links TRBV7-2 with TRBJ2-1; tentatively, D is TRBD2 (5 bases). Trimming pared 5 bases from V and 8 bases from J, leaving 19 bases between. Per germline, CDR1 SGHTA and CDR2 FQGNSA. The CDR3 spans 15 residues. As DNA, the CDR3 is TGTGCCAGCAGCCCCGGGTATAGGACTGCACATGAGCAGTTCTTC. Translated: CASSPGYRTAHEQFF.

This clonotype has just a few counts. The J gene is TRBJ2-3, the V gene TRBV7-9, with 9 bases matching TRBD2. The CDR3 length is 18 residues. Germline loops: CDR1 SEHNR, CDR2 FQNEAQ (reference sequence). With 0 bases clipped from V and 2 bases from J, the junction kept 9 bases outside the gene matches. The CDR3: CASSLALRLAEHTDTQYF. CDR3 sequence (DNA): TGTGCCAGCAGCTTAGCGCTTCGACTAGCGGAGCACACAGATACGCAGTATTTT.

This clonotype turned up a few times. The V call is TRBV27, the J call TRBJ2-7, with a weak D call TRBD1 (5 bases). V was clipped by 3 bases and J by 3 bases, with 9 bases between them. This CDR3 is built from 13 residues. From germline, CDR1 is MNHEY and CDR2 SMNVEV (reference sequence). The CDR3 is CASSFRQSYEQYF. The CDR3 nucleotides read TGTGCCAGCAGTTTTCGACAGAGCTACGAGCAGTACTTC.

The rearrangement links TRBV12-3 or TRBV12-4 to TRBJ2-7; 14 bases match TRBD2. Trimming took 5 bases from V and 2 from J; bases not matched to a gene: 5. This CDR3 is built from 16 residues. As DNA, the CDR3 is TGTGCCAGCAGTCCCGGGACTAGCGGGGGAGCCTACGAGCAGTACTTC. This translates into CASSPGTSGGAYEQYF.

Only a few counts were recorded for this clonotype. The chain is built from TRBV4-3 and TRBJ2-2; D gene unclear. V was clipped by 1 base and J by 0 bases, with 12 bases between them. The CDR3 covers 17 residues. The germline CDR1 and CDR2 sequences are LGHNA and YSLEER. This CDR3 reads CASSQGHTAANTGELFF. The CDR3 DNA reads as TGCGCCAGCAGCCAAGGTCATACAGCCGCGAACACCGGGGAGCTGTTTTTT.

The chain links TRBV9 to TRBJ2-5; TRBD1 might be the D (6 bases). This CDR3 has 17 residues. V gave up 0 bases and J gave up 0 bases, with 15 bases separating them. Germline CDR1 reads SGDLS; CDR2 reads YYNGEE. In DNA, the CDR3 is TGTGCCAGCAGCGTAGCTCTTAGGGGGAGAAACCAAGAGACCCAGTACTTC. It specifies CASSVALRGRNQETQYF.

The rearrangement joins TRBV29-1 to TRBJ2-1; TRBD2 matches at 7 bases. Germline V gives CDR1 SQVTM, CDR2 ANQGSEA. Losses at the gene ends were 6 bases for V and 6 bases for J; bases not matched to a gene: 2. CDR3 length: 11 amino acids. CDR3 loop: CSVTSPNEQFF. In nucleotides, the CDR3 is TGCAGCGTGACTAGCCCCAATGAGCAGTTCTTC.

This clonotype was observed a handful of times. V gene TRBV20-1 combines with J gene TRBJ2-3; 8 bases match TRBD1. With 5 bases clipped from V and 0 bases from J, the junction kept 7 bases outside the gene matches. Germline V CDR1 and CDR2: DFQATT, SNEGSKA (reference sequence). The CDR3 covers 15 residues. The DNA for the CDR3 is TGCAGTGCTCCGACAGGGGAACCAAGCACAGATACGCAGTATTTT. It yields the protein CSAPTGEPSTDTQYF.

A note on this clonotype: An end of the junction does not agree with germline; a read error may underlie this. The CDR3: CASSYEASGDPPTRERFF. CDR3 coding DNA: TGTGCCAGCAGTTACGAGGCTAGCGGAGACCCTCCTACACGTGAGCGGTTCTTC. The chain couples TRBV6-7 to TRBJ2-1, with 7 bases fitting TRBD2. Being an ORF, TRBV6-7 has a function that is uncertain. The length of the CDR3 is 18 residues.

This clonotype was detected many times. The rearrangement links TRBV10-3 to TRBJ1-4; D is undetermined. This CDR3 spans 14 amino acids. CDR1 and CDR2 (germline): ENHRY, SYGVKD. The germline V and J ends were trimmed by 6 bases and 2 bases, with 10 bases remaining between them. CDR3 region: CAISRGNTNEKLFF. CDR3 nucleotide sequence: TGTGCCATCAGCCGGGGAAATACTAATGAAAAACTGTTTTTT.

The chain has TRBV5-1 and TRBJ2-5, with TRBD1 matching over 9 bases. The better agreement between TRBJ2-4 and the DNA end casts doubt on the J call. The CDR3 is made up of 17 amino acids. Germline V CDR1 and CDR2: SGHRS, YFSETQ. CDR3 region: CASSPARTGVSKNIQYF. CDR3 nucleotides: TGCGCCAGCAGCCCTGCCCGGACAGGGGTTTCCAAAAACATTCAGTACTTC.

The genes are TRBV3-1 and TRBJ1-4, with D hard to call. This CDR3 contains 15 residues. V lost 3 bases, J lost 0 bases, and 8 bases lay in between. Germline V CDR1 and CDR2: LGHDT, YNNKEL (reference sequence). The CDR3 region is CASSQSYATNEKLFF. CDR3 nucleotide sequence: TGTGCCAGCAGCCAGAGCTATGCAACTAATGAAAAACTGTTTTTT.

The chain employs TRBV6-6 and TRBJ2-4; the D is unclear. From germline, CDR1 is MNHNY and CDR2 SVGAGI (reference sequence). This CDR3 has 17 amino acids. The ends were cut back, 2 bases at V and 0 bases at J, with 14 bases in the middle. CDR3 coding DNA: TGTGCCAGCAGTTACCCCCAGAGCCAGCTAGCCAAAAACATTCAGTACTTC. It is translated as CASSYPQSQLAKNIQYF.

This clonotype occurred a few times. The chain recombines TRBV12-3 or TRBV12-4 with TRBJ2-7; 15 bases are a match to TRBD2. The CDR3 has 16 amino acids. After removal of 6 bases from V and 0 bases from J, the junction contained 3 bases not matched to a gene. The CDR3 loop reads CASRRTSGRVSYEQYF. DNA for the CDR3: TGTGCCAGCAGAAGGACTAGCGGGAGGGTCTCCTACGAGCAGTACTTC.

About this clonotype: A junction boundary mismatches the germline segment, possibly from a read error. The chain links TRBV12-3 or TRBV12-4 to TRBJ2-7; the match to TRBD1 covers 11 bases. There are 19 residues in the CDR3. CDR3: CASSLIFSWGQGDSYEQYF. Here the CDR3 DNA reads TGTGCCAGCAGTTTAATCTTTTCTTGGGGACAGGGGGACTCCTATGAGCAGTACTTC.

The sample holds a few counts of this clonotype. J is TRBJ1-6 and V is TRBV30; D is possibly TRBD1 (6 bases). The germline CDR1 and CDR2 sequences are GTSNPN and SVGIG (reference sequence). The CDR3 totals 14 residues. Trimming took off 2 bases at V and 5 bases at J, with 10 bases between the two ends. CDR3 residues: CAWSRRQDNSPLHF. The CDR3 DNA sequence: TGTGCCTGGAGTAGGAGACAGGATAATTCACCCCTCCACTTT.

Points on this clonotype: The germline gene is not matched at one end of the junction; a read error may be the cause. The V and J genes are TRBV12-3 or TRBV12-4 and TRBJ2-3; no clear D. The CDR3 is made up of 16 amino acids. CDR3 DNA sequence: TGTGCCAGCACCCTCTGGACCAGCGTGAGCACAGATGCGCAGTATTTT. The encoded protein is CASTLWTSVSTDAQYF.

The CDR3 is CSASGTTDTQYF. CDR3 nucleotides: TGCAGTGCTAGCGGGACCACAGATACGCAGTATTTT. The chain carries TRBV20-1 and TRBJ2-3; either TRBD1 or TRBD2 may supply D (5 bases each). Germline CDR1 reads DFQATT; CDR2 reads SNEGSKA (reference sequence). V lost 3 bases and J 2 bases, leaving 6 bases between the germline ends. The CDR3 runs to 12 residues.